These 27 T cell receptor beta chains came from one sample sequenced in a study of glioma-infiltrating T cells. The iRepertoire nested amplicon-rescue multiplex PCR amplified TCR alpha and beta CDR3s from RNA. One entry per CDR3 protein results from TCRdb running MiXCR on the multiplex PCR reads. Of about 140,000 distinct CDR3 sequences in the sample, roughly two fifths were seen once. The material sequenced was glioma tissue, nonneoplastic brain tissue, or PBMCs (not recorded which). Receptors were obtained from a human donor with low-grade glioma or glioblastoma, undergoing nonglioma brain surgery, or in good health (not recorded which).

V usage is TRBV20-1 and J usage is TRBJ2-3, with 10 bases identical to TRBD2. V dropped 3 bases and J dropped 4; count of bases not matched to a gene: 7. Germline V gene lookup returns CDR1 DFQATT and CDR2 SNEGSKA (reference sequence). The CDR3 spans 15 residues. CDR3 coding DNA: TGCAGTGCTAGTGGAGCGGGGGGGCCAGCAGATACGCAGTATTTT. Encoded protein: CSASGAGGPADTQYF.

The CDR3 region is CASSPQRTEAFF. CDR3 DNA: TGTGCCAGCAGCCCACAGAGAACTGAAGCTTTCTTT. The gene calls are TRBV7-2 and TRBJ1-1; D remains ambiguous. Trimming pared 5 bases from V and 5 bases from J, leaving 9 bases between. This CDR3 region has 12 residues. Germline V gives CDR1 SGHTA, CDR2 FQGNSA.

The chain carries TRBV28 and TRBJ2-1, with a possible D match to TRBD2 (6 bases). This CDR3 spans 12 amino acids. The V end lost 3 bases, the J end lost 13 bases, and 13 bases lay between the germline ends. Germline V gene lookup returns CDR1 MDHEN and CDR2 SYDVKM. The DNA of the CDR3 is TGTGCCAGCAGTTTTTTGGACTACGACCAGTTCTTC. Encoded protein: CASSFLDYDQFF. The full variable domain, completed using reference TRBV28 and TRBJ2-1, is DVKVTQSSRYLVKRTGEKVFLECVQDMDHENMFWYRQDPGLGLRLIYFSYDVKMKEKGDIPEGYSVSREKKERFSLILESASTNQTSMYLCASSFLDYDQFFGPGTRLTVL.

The chain employs TRBV12-3 or TRBV12-4 and TRBJ1-5, with D possibly matching TRBD1 (5 bases). Trimming cost V 6 bases and J 4 bases, with 13 bases left between them. The CDR3 covers 14 residues. The CDR3 coding sequence is TGTGCCAGCAGCCCCCAGGGTCGGAATCAGCCCCAGCATTTT. Encoded protein: CASSPQGRNQPQHF.

The J gene is TRBJ1-2, the V gene TRBV20-1; D remains unclear. Germline CDR1 DFQATT, CDR2 SNEGSKA (reference sequence). Trimming pared 6 bases from V and 6 bases from J, leaving 8 bases between. The CDR3 sequence is 10 residues long. Written as DNA, the CDR3 is TGCAGTGCGAGACACAATGGCTACACCTTC. Its translation: CSARHNGYTF.

A single count supports this clonotype. This may come from a read error, since a much larger clone is one base off. This rearrangement joins TRBV7-2 to TRBJ2-1; D is uncertain. Germline V gives CDR1 SGHTA, CDR2 FQGNSA. CDR3 length: 13 amino acids. The DNA for the CDR3 is TGTGACAGCAGCTTAGTTAGTGGGGATGAGCAGTTCTTC. Translated, it gives CDSSLVSGDEQFF.

V gene TRBV28 combines with J gene TRBJ1-2; tentatively, D is TRBD1 (5 bases). Germline CDR1 and CDR2: MDHEN and SYDVKM. V was clipped by 4 bases and J by 2 bases, with 14 bases between them. This CDR3 has 15 amino acids. The CDR3 spells CASSSSGLSNYGYTF. DNA for the CDR3: TGTGCCAGCAGTTCATCGGGACTGTCGAACTATGGCTACACCTTC.

This clonotype was found many times. The rearrangement uses TRBV6-1 and TRBJ2-7; 11 bases line up with TRBD2. This CDR3 spans 14 amino acids. V gave up 5 bases and J gave up 4 bases; unmatched junction bases: 4. Germline-derived CDR1 and CDR2 are MNHNS and SASEGT. The CDR3 here is CASSSTSGTYEQYF. The CDR3 coding sequence is TGTGCCAGCAGTTCGACTAGCGGGACTTACGAGCAGTACTTC.

The genes are TRBV7-2 and TRBJ1-2; D not certain. The germline CDR1 and CDR2 sequences are SGHTA and FQGNSA. Trimming cost V 1 base and J 2 bases, with 5 bases left between them. The CDR3 contains 13 residues. CDR3 loop: CASSLVENYGYTF. The CDR3 DNA reads as TGTGCCAGCAGCTTAGTGGAGAACTATGGCTACACCTTC. Full variable domain (rest looked up from reference TRBV7-2 and TRBJ1-2): GAGVSQSPSNKVTEKGKDVELRCDPISGHTALYWYRQSLGQGLEFLIYFQGNSAPDKSGLPSDRFSAERTGGSVSTLTIQRTQQEDSAVYLCASSLVENYGYTFGSGTRLTVV.

This clonotype was counted between two and nine times. The chain employs TRBV4-3 and TRBJ2-3; D is possibly TRBD1 (6 bases). V dropped 0 bases and J dropped 4 bases, with 11 bases sitting between them. This CDR3 has 15 residues. Germline loops: CDR1 LGHNA, CDR2 YSLEER. As DNA, the CDR3 is TGCGCCAGCAGCCAAGAAGGTGGGGGCCCAGATACGCAGTATTTT. This codes for CASSQEGGGPDTQYF.

This clonotype was seen more than once but under ten times. J is TRBJ1-1 and V is TRBV14, with D uncertain. The CDR3 has 13 residues. Trimming left V 5 bases short and J 0 bases short, with 7 bases between. The germline V gene encodes CDR1 SGHDN and CDR2 FVKESK. This chain's CDR3 is CASSRVLNTEAFF. In DNA form, the CDR3 reads TGTGCCAGCAGCAGGGTTCTGAACACTGAAGCTTTCTTT.

In this sample, this clonotype turned up a few times. The CDR3 DNA follows: TGTGCCAGCAGTTTATATGGGACAGGTGGCTACACCTTC. This translates into CASSLYGTGGYTF. This rearrangement joins TRBV28 to TRBJ1-2; 8 positions match TRBD1. CDR1 and CDR2 (germline): MDHEN, SYDVKM. V dropped 1 base and J dropped 7; count of bases not matched to a gene: 2. The CDR3 runs to 13 residues.

This clonotype was recorded many times. The CDR3 nucleotides read TGTGCCAGCAGAGCCGGGACAGGGATCAGTGAGCAGTTCTTC. Translating gives CASRAGTGISEQFF. The chain joins TRBV6-1 to TRBJ2-1, with 9 positions matching TRBD1. This CDR3 is 14 amino acids long. CDR1 and CDR2 (germline): MNHNS, SASEGT. Losses at the gene ends were 6 bases for V and 9 bases for J; bases not matched to a gene: 9.

This clonotype was picked up a small number of times. The chain has TRBV15 and TRBJ2-4, with 7 bases matching TRBD2. Germline CDR1 reads LNHNV; CDR2 reads YYDKDF (reference sequence). There are 14 residues in the CDR3. The V gene end was trimmed by 4 bases and the J gene end by 0 bases; junction bases not matched to a gene: 0. The CDR3 here is CATSKRGAKNIQYF. CDR3 sequence (DNA): TGTGCCACCAGCAAGCGGGGAGCCAAAAACATTCAGTACTTC. The full variable domain, in which reference TRBV15 and TRBJ2-4 provide the parts outside the CDR3, is DAMVIQNPRYQVTQFGKPVTLSCSQTLNHNVMYWYQQKSSQAPKLLFHYYDKDFNNEADTPDNFQSRRPNTSFCFLDIRSPGLGDTAMYLCATSKRGAKNIQYFGAGTRLSVL.

The gene calls are TRBV7-9 and TRBJ2-5; D is unclear. The V end lost 5 bases, the J end lost 4 bases, and 11 bases lay between the germline ends. This CDR3 has 13 residues. The germline CDR1 and CDR2 sequences are SEHNR and FQNEAQ (reference sequence). CDR3: CASSRSERETQYF. CDR3 nucleotides: TGTGCCAGCAGCAGAAGCGAGCGAGAGACCCAGTACTTC.

This clonotype was observed at least ten times. The chain has TRBV15 and TRBJ2-5; 7 bases line up with TRBD1. CDR1 is LNHNV and CDR2 is YYDKDF in the germline V gene (reference sequence). Trimming took 3 bases from V and 4 from J; bases not matched to a gene: 2. This CDR3 region has 13 residues. The DNA of the CDR3 is TGTGCCACCAGCAGGAACAGGGGAGAGACCCAGTACTTC. It specifies CATSRNRGETQYF.

This clonotype was counted ten times or more. The chain joins TRBV6-6 to TRBJ1-6; no clear D. The CDR3 runs 13 residues. Germline-derived CDR1 and CDR2 are MNHNY and SVGAGI (reference sequence). Trimming pared 0 bases from V and 10 bases from J, leaving 7 bases between. Here the CDR3 reads CASSYSWKSPLHF. The CDR3 DNA reads as TGTGCCAGCAGTTACTCTTGGAAATCACCCCTCCACTTT.

There are a few counts of this clonotype. The gene calls are TRBV20-1 and TRBJ1-5, with D possibly TRBD1 on 5 matching bases. Trimming pared 3 bases from V and 4 bases from J, leaving 10 bases between. The CDR3 is 13 amino acids. Germline V gene data show CDR1 as DFQATT and CDR2 as SNEGSKA (reference sequence). The CDR3 loop reads CSARTPGNQPQHF. Here the CDR3 DNA reads TGCAGTGCTAGGACGCCAGGGAATCAGCCCCAGCATTTT.

This clonotype occurred a few times. The V and J genes are TRBV11-1 and TRBJ2-2; D not certain. The CDR3 is 14 residues long. Trimming cost V 5 bases and J 1 base, with 8 bases left between them. CDR1 is SGHAT and CDR2 is FQDESV in the germline V gene (reference sequence). This chain's CDR3 is CASSRKGNTGELFF. The DNA for the CDR3 is TGTGCCAGCAGCAGGAAAGGGAACACCGGGGAGCTGTTTTTT.

This clonotype was detected a few times. V is TRBV10-3 and J is TRBJ2-1; D not certain. The CDR3 has 11 residues. Per the germline V gene, CDR1 is ENHRY and CDR2 is SYGVKD. V shed 2 bases and J shed 7 bases, with 3 bases lying between them. CDR3 region: CAISERNEQFF. CDR3 DNA sequence: TGTGCCATCAGTGAGAGGAATGAGCAGTTCTTC.

Concerning this clonotype: A read error is possible here, since a much larger clone lies one base away. The chain's CDR3 is CSAKSGTGEQYF. The DNA of the CDR3 is TGCAGTGCCAAATCAGGGACGGGGGAGCAGTACTTC. The rearrangement links TRBV20-1 to TRBJ2-7; possibly TRBD1 or TRBD2 for D (5 bases each). The CDR3 length is 12 residues. V lost 6 bases and J 7 bases, leaving 16 bases between the germline ends. Germline-derived CDR1 and CDR2 are DFQATT and SNEGSKA (reference sequence).

This chain joins TRBV6-1 and TRBJ1-2; TRBD1 aligns across 8 bases. The V segment lost 4 bases and the J segment 7 bases; nucleotides outside the gene matches: 8. Germline V gene sequence: CDR1 MNHNS, CDR2 SASEGT. There are 14 residues in the CDR3. The CDR3 DNA reads as TGTGCCAGCAGTGGGGGGGAGACAGGGGCTGGCTACACCTTC. This encodes CASSGGETGAGYTF.

The rearrangement links TRBV11-2 to TRBJ2-7; the match to TRBD2 covers 13 bases. V was pared by 5 bases and J by 2 bases, with 9 bases of the junction left unmatched. CDR1 is SGHAT and CDR2 is FQNNGV in the germline V gene. The CDR3 spans 17 residues. CDR3 protein: CASSPGTSGTSAYEQYF. The CDR3 DNA reads as TGTGCCAGCAGCCCCGGGACTAGCGGGACTTCCGCCTACGAGCAGTACTTC.

Of note for this clonotype: Given a much more abundant clone one base away, this may be a read error. The J gene is TRBJ2-7, the V gene TRBV6-9; D unresolved. V gave up 3 bases and J gave up 2 bases, with 11 bases separating them. Germline CDR1 reads MNHGY; CDR2 reads SVAAGI. The length of the CDR3 is 14 residues. CDR3 sequence (DNA): TGTGCCAGCAGTTACACGGGTGCGCCCTACGAGCAGTACTTC. Protein product: CASSYTGAPYEQYF.

This clonotype was seen a few times. V usage is TRBV28 and J usage is TRBJ1-1; D may be TRBD1 (5 bases). Germline CDR1 MDHEN, CDR2 SYDVKM. V was shortened by 5 bases and J by 0 bases, with 13 bases between the two germline ends. The CDR3 has 15 residues. For the CDR3, the DNA is TGTGCCAGCAGTAGACTAACAGGCATGAACACTGAAGCTTTCTTT. Translated: CASSRLTGMNTEAFF.

The V call is TRBV30, the J call TRBJ1-1, with D uncertain. The V and J ends lost 5 bases and 2 bases respectively, with 9 bases between them. There are 12 residues in the CDR3. Germline V gene data show CDR1 as GTSNPN and CDR2 as SVGIG (reference sequence). The CDR3 bases are TGTGCCTGGCGAGATTCAAACACTGAAGCTTTCTTT. As protein: CAWRDSNTEAFF.

The chain recombines TRBV20-1 with TRBJ2-1, with 9 bases fitting TRBD2. The V segment lost 1 base and the J segment 5 bases; nucleotides outside the gene matches: 3. The CDR3 spans 14 residues. Germline assignment: CDR1 DFQATT and CDR2 SNEGSKA (reference sequence). DNA of the CDR3: TGCAGTGCTAGAGGAGTAGCGGGAGACAATGAGCAGTTCTTC. Protein: CSARGVAGDNEQFF.